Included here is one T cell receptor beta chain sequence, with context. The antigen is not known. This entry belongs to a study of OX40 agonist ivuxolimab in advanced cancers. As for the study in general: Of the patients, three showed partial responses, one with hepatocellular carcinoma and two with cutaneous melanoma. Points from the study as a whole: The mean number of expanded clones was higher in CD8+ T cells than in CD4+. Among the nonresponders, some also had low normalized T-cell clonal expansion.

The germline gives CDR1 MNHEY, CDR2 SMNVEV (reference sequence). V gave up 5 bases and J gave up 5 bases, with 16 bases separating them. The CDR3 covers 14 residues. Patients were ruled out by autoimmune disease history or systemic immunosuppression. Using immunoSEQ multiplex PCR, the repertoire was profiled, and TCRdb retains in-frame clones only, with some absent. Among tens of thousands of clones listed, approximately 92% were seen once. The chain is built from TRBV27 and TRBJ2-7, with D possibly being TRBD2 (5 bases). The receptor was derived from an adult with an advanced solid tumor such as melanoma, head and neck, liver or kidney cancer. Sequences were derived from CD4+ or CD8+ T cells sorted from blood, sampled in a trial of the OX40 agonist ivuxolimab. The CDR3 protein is CASSPGISRHEQYF. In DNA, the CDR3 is TGTGCCAGCAGTCCCGGGATCAGTAGGCACGAGCAGTACTTC.